This TCR beta chain was documented in a study of T cell changes during pregnancy in multiple sclerosis. There are 13 residues in the CDR3. V lost 5 bases and J lost 7, with 12 bases in between. Germline V CDR1 and CDR2: MNHEY, SVGAGI. Sequenced by immunoSEQ multiplex PCR; TCRdb stores in-frame clones only, minus some. This sample yields about 30,000 clones, of which 89% are seen a single time; 6.5% to 7% belongs to the top ten. The gene calls are TRBV6-5 and TRBJ2-1; D not certain. This specimen was CD8+ T cells from peripheral blood mononuclear cells, taken in the second trimester of pregnancy. The receptor was isolated from a female donor with multiple sclerosis, enrolled in a pregnancy study. The CDR3 DNA follows: TGTGCCAGCAGTCTACCTCCCCTTAATGAGCAGTTCTTC. Amino acid sequence: CASSLPPLNEQFF.